This T cell receptor (beta chain) was recorded in a study of T-cell memory formation after mild COVID-19. This clonotype was seen at least ten times. Its antigen is currently unknown. Whole-study findings and limits: Confirmation was lacking for SARS-CoV-2 specificity of second-wave clones that peaked on day 37.

One entry per CDR3 protein, called by TCRdb with MiXCR from the 5' RACE reads. The table has a few hundred thousand distinct CDR3 sequences, less than 20% seen once. Germline assignment: CDR1 SGHRS and CDR2 YFSETQ. The CDR3 length is 16 residues. V lost 4 bases, J lost 4 bases, and 8 bases stayed unmatched. The sequence was obtained from a man between 18 and 29 years old who had mild COVID-19 (a few samples of this study predate the infection). Cell type and time point are not known. This rearrangement joins TRBV5-1 to TRBJ2-1; 10 bases map to TRBD1. Sequencing input: PBMCs or a T cell subset sorted from them (not recorded which). The CDR3 region has the DNA TGCGCCAGCAGCCGATCGGGACAGGGGTATTACAATGAGCAGTTCTTC. It yields the protein CASSRSGQGYYNEQFF.